This TCR beta chain is drawn from a study of human T cells and chemical hapten exposure. In the study overall: Diphenylcyclopropenone, dosed weekly to the scalp, was given to patients throughout the approximately 25-week study. Epicutaneous patch tests delivered 0.01% DPC to the upper back, with evaluation at 6 days.

Individual cDNA molecules in this library carried unique molecular identifiers. TCRdb analysed the reads with MiXCR anew, one entry per CDR3 protein. The profile shows about 5,200 distinct CDR3 sequences, approximately 60% of them singletons. The germline V gene encodes CDR1 SGHTA and CDR2 FQGTGA. The CDR3 totals 15 residues. The junction had 9 bases not matched to a gene; V was cut back by 5 bases and J by 7 bases. Treatment specified: therapeutic diphenylcyclopropenone sensitization with weekly scalp DPC. Source: whole blood, taken before DPC sensitization or 2, 6, or about 24 weeks after (not recorded which). This sequence joins TRBV7-3 and TRBJ2-1; 9 bases fit TRBD2. The origin of this receptor is an adult with alopecia areata. Some clones in this sample may be carry-over from other donors' samples. This table probably holds off-target reads from a library built for another chain. The CDR3 is CASSPLAGIKNEQFF. In nucleotides, the CDR3 is TGTGCCAGCAGCCCCCTAGCGGGAATAAAGAATGAGCAGTTCTTC.